Listed below are T cell receptor beta chains from one sample, sequenced in a study of blood T cell repertoires in COVID-19. Sequenced by immunoSEQ multiplex PCR; TCRdb stores in-frame clones only, minus some. Altogether around 200,000 clones are present, 86% being singletons, with the ten largest covering 5.6%. Specimen: PBMCs or T cells enriched from blood (not recorded which). The receptors originated from a man in his forties or fifties with acute COVID-19. The CDR3 runs from the conserved cysteine through the conserved F or W. Each record gives: CDR3 protein, CDR3 DNA, D gene, V gene, clone size, J gene, CDR3 length. A D gene is named only where the DNA matches it firmly. Part of the rows lack a size; the others show once, few, many or a class for expanded clones.

CASSLRGGGGYTF | TGTGCCAGCAGTTTAAGGGGGGGCGGTGGCTACACCTTC | NA | TRBV27 | once | TRBJ1-2 | 13
CASSLLGSGTSVYEQYF | TGTGCCAGCAGCTTATTAGGTAGCGGGACCTCGGTTTACGAGCAGTACTTC | TRBD2 | TRBV7-2 | NA | TRBJ2-7 | 17
CAWSVPPPLHKETQYF | TGTGCCTGGAGTGTACCACCCCCCCTCCACAAAGAGACCCAGTACTTC | NA | TRBV30 | NA | TRBJ2-5 | 16
CATSRDPWEVGALGNTIYF | TGTGCCACCAGCAGAGATCCCTGGGAGGTCGGGGCTCTTGGAAACACCATATATTTT | NA | TRBV15 | NA | TRBJ1-3 | 19
CASSPGGVGTEAFF | TGTGCCAGCAGCCCGGGCGGGGTGGGAACTGAAGCTTTCTTT | NA | TRBV6-6 | once | TRBJ1-1 | 14
CASSLAPIGVEKLFF | TGTGCCAGCAGCTTGGCCCCCATAGGGGTTGAAAAACTGTTTTTT | NA | TRBV5-4 | NA | TRBJ1-4 | 15
CASSEDLEGSPLHF | TGTGCCAGCAGTGAAGACCTGGAGGGTTCACCCCTCCACTTT | NA | TRBV6-1 | NA | TRBJ1-6 | 14
CASNYGETARSGANVLTF | TGCGCCAGCAATTACGGGGAGACGGCACGCTCTGGGGCCAACGTCCTGACTTTC | NA | TRBV5-1 | NA | TRBJ2-6 | 18
CASSSTLGHEQYF | TGTGCCAGCAGCAGTACTTTGGGGCACGAGCAGTACTTC | NA | TRBV7-9 | NA | TRBJ2-7 | 13
CASSTNHGQGNEQFF | TGTGCCAGCAGCACAAACCACGGACAGGGGAATGAGCAGTTCTTC | TRBD1 | TRBV9 | NA | TRBJ2-1 | 15
CSASVAKPGTNEKLFF | TGCAGTGCTAGTGTGGCCAAGCCCGGGACTAATGAAAAACTGTTTTTT | NA | TRBV20-1 | once | TRBJ1-4 | 16
CASSSTGAETQYF | TGTGCCAGCAGTTCGACAGGGGCAGAGACCCAGTACTTC | TRBD1 | TRBV6-5 | NA | TRBJ2-5 | 13
CASGSGGLYEQYF | TGTGCCAGCGGTAGCGGAGGCCTCTACGAGCAGTACTTC | NA | TRBV27 | NA | TRBJ2-7 | 13
CASSPPVQGKIYEQFF | TGTGCCAGCAGTCCTCCGGTACAGGGCAAAATCTATGAGCAGTTCTTC | NA | TRBV28 | NA | TRBJ2-1 | 16
CASSIGETEQYF | TGTGCCAGTAGTATAGGAGAAACCGAGCAGTACTTC | NA | TRBV19 | NA | TRBJ2-7 | 12
CASRTTSGSTYEQYF | TGCGCCAGCAGAACAACTAGCGGGAGTACCTACGAGCAGTACTTC | TRBD2 | TRBV5-1 | NA | TRBJ2-7 | 15
CASSSGTVGVNTEAFF | TGTGCCAGCAGTTCCGGGACAGTCGGCGTGAACACTGAAGCTTTCTTT | TRBD1 | TRBV2 | NA | TRBJ1-1 | 16
CASLKLGQNNQPQHF | TGTGCCAGTCTGAAACTCGGACAGAATAATCAGCCCCAGCATTTT | NA | TRBV28 | few | TRBJ1-5 | 15
CASSSTSAFYEQYF | TGTGCCAGCAGCTCGACTAGCGCCTTCTACGAGCAGTACTTC | TRBD2 | TRBV11-2 | NA | TRBJ2-7 | 14
CASSLERTGELFF | TGCGCCAGCAGCTTGGAGCGGACCGGGGAGCTGTTTTTT | NA | TRBV5-1 | NA | TRBJ2-2 | 13
CASSLAGGSEQYF | TGTGCCAGCAGCTTAGCGGGGGGTAGCGAGCAGTACTTC | NA | TRBV7-6 | NA | TRBJ2-7 | 13
CASSQDELAYTDTQYF | TGTGCCAGCAGCCAAGACGAACTAGCGTACACAGATACGCAGTATTTT | TRBD2 | TRBV3-1/TRBV3-2 | NA | TRBJ2-3 | 16
CATSRDRRQQFF | TGTGCCACCAGCAGAGATCGGCGGCAGCAGTTCTTC | NA | TRBV15 | NA | TRBJ2-1 | 12
CASSLYPSGGQPQHF | TGTGCCAGCAGCTTATATCCTTCAGGGGGTCAGCCCCAGCATTTT | TRBD1 | TRBV7-9 | NA | TRBJ1-5 | 15
CASSSAGDVFF | TGTGCCAGCAGTTCGGCAGGGGATGTTTTCTTT | NA | TRBV6-4 | NA | TRBJ1-1 | 11
CASSLRRGPQETQYF | TGTGCCAGCAGCTTGAGGAGGGGCCCCCAAGAGACCCAGTACTTC | NA | TRBV5-5 | NA | TRBJ2-5 | 15
CSALDRVNTIYF | TGCAGCGCCCTGGACAGGGTAAACACCATATATTTT | TRBD1 | TRBV29-1 | NA | TRBJ1-3 | 12
CAIRPGLYNEQFF | TGTGCCATCCGCCCGGGACTGTACAATGAGCAGTTCTTC | NA | TRBV10-3 | once | TRBJ2-1 | 13
CASSLAGLGNTEAFF | TGTGCCAGCAGTCTAGCTGGCCTCGGGAACACTGAAGCTTTCTTT | NA | TRBV2 | NA | TRBJ1-1 | 15